This TCR beta chain was captured by sequencing in a study of shared clonotypes between healthy human individuals. Sequenced by immunoSEQ multiplex PCR; TCRdb stores in-frame clones only, minus some. The repertoire has some 510,000 clones, 70% to 80% of them found once; the top ten carry 10% to 15%. This CDR3 spans 16 amino acids. This receptor was identified in a woman between 40 and 50 years old in good health. Some clones in this sample may be carry-over from other donors' samples. The genes are TRBV21-1 and TRBJ2-3; TRBD1 reflects the table's D call only, with no check against the DNA. TRBV21-1 is flagged as a pseudogene. Sequencing was carried out using PBMCs. The DNA of the CDR3 is TGTGCCAGCAGCAAAGCGCGGGACAGGTCCCTAGATACGCAGTATTTT. Translation: CASSKARDRSLDTQYF.